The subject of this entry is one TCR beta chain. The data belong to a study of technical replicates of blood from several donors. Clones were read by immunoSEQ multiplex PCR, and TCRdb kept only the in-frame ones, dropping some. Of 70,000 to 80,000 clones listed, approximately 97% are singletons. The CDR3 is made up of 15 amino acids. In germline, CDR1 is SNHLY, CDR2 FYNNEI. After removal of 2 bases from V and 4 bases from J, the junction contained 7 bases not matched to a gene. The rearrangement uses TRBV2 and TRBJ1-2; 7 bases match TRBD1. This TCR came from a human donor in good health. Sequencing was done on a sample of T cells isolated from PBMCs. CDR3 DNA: TGTGCCAGCAGTGAACAGAGACAGGGTTTCTATGGCTACACCTTC. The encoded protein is CASSEQRQGFYGYTF. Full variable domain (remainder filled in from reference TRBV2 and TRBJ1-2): EPEVTQTPSHQVTQMGQEVILRCVPISNHLYFYWYRQILGQKVEFLVSFYNNEISEKSEIFDDQFSVERPDGSNFTLKIRSTKLEDSAMYFCASSEQRQGFYGYTFGSGTRLTVV.